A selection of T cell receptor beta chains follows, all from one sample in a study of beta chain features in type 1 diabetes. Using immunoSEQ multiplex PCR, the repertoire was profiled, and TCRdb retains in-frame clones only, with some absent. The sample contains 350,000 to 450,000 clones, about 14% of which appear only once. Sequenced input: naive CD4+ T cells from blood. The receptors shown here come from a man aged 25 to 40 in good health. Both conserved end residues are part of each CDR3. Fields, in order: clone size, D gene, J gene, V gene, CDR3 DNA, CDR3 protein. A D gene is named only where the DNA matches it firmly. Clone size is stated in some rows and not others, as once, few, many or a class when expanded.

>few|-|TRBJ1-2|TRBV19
TGTGCCAGTAGTATAAGAGGGATCAATGGCTACACCTTC
CASSIRGINGYTF
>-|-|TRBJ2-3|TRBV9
TGTGCCAGCAGCGTAGGACCGGGAGTGACAGATACGCAGTATTTT
CASSVGPGVTDTQYF
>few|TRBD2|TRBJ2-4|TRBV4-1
TGCGCCAGCAGCCAGGGGACTAAAAAACCCAAAAACATTCAGTACTTC
CASSQGTKKPKNIQYF
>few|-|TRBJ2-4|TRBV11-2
TGTGCCAGCAGGCGGCTGCAGGGAGCGTCAGCCAAAAACATTCAGTACTTC
CASRRLQGASAKNIQYF
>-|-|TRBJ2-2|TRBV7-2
TGTGCTAGCAACCGCGGCGGGGTGGAGACCGGGGAGCTGTTTTTT
CASNRGGVETGELFF
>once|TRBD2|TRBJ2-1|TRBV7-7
TGTGCTAGCAGCTTAGACAGGACTAGCGGGTACAATGAGCAGTTCTTC
CASSLDRTSGYNEQFF
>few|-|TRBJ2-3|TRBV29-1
TGCAGCGTTCGGCCTACAGATACGCAGTATTTT
CSVRPTDTQYF
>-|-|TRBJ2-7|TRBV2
TGTGCCAGCAATGGCCGGTCGACCTGGCCCTACGAGCAGTACTTC
CASNGRSTWPYEQYF
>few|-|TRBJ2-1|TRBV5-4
TGTGCCAGCAGCTTTACGGTTACAGGACGTAATGAGCAGTTCTTC
CASSFTVTGRNEQFF
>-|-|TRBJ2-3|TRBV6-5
TGTGCCAGCACCAACACACAGGCTAGCACAGATACGCAGTATTTT
CASTNTQASTDTQYF
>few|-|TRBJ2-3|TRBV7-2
TGTGCCAGCAGCTTAGCCGCTAGCCGCACAGATACGCAGTATTTT
CASSLAASRTDTQYF
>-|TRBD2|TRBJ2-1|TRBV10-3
TGTGCCATCAGTGAGACTAGCGGGAGATCCTACAATGAGCAGTTCTTC
CAISETSGRSYNEQFF
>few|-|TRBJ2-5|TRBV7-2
TGTGCCAGCAGCTTAAGTCCGTACCAAGAGACCCAGTACTTC
CASSLSPYQETQYF
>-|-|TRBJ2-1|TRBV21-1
TGTGCCAGCAGCAAAGTCTTCCCCGTACACAATGAGCAGTTCTTC
CASSKVFPVHNEQFF
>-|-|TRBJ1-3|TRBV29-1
TGCAGCGTTGCTTCGCTATCGGGAAACACCATATATTTT
CSVASLSGNTIYF
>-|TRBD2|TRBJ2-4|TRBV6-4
TGTGCCAGCAGCGCGGGGGGGCCCGGTAACATTCAGTACTTC
CASSAGGPGNIQYF
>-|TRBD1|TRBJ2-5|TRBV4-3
TGCGCCAGCAGCCAAGACCGGACAGGGGGTGAGACCCAGTACTTC
CASSQDRTGGETQYF
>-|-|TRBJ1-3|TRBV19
TGTGCCAGTCGAGGACAGACCCTCTCTGGAAACACCATATATTTT
CASRGQTLSGNTIYF
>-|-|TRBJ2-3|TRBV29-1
TGCAGCGTTGTGTTCCATTCTTGGTATGAAGATACGCAGTATTTT
CSVVFHSWYEDTQYF
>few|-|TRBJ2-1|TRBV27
TGTGCCAGCAGCCACTTTGGGGGGCGGGTCAATGAGCAGTTCTTC
CASSHFGGRVNEQFF
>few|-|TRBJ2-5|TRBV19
TGTGCCAGTAGTATCCGCGAGACCCAGTACTTC
CASSIRETQYF
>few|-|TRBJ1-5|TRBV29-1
TGCAGCGCTGGGGACCCCCGCCGGGGTCAGCCCCAGCATTTT
CSAGDPRRGQPQHF
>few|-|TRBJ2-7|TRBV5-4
TGTGCCAGCAGCTTGGCTTCGTCTTACGAGCAGTACTTC
CASSLASSYEQYF
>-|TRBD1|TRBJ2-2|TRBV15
TGTGCCACCAGCAGAGATCGCGGGACAGGGAACACCGGGGAGCTGTTTTTT
CATSRDRGTGNTGELFF
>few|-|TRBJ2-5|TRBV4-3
TGCGCCAGCAGCCGGGGTCTGGGAGGAGAGACCCAGTACTTC
CASSRGLGGETQYF
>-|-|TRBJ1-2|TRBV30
TGTGCCTGGACTAGAGGGAGCGACTATGGCTACACCTTC
CAWTRGSDYGYTF
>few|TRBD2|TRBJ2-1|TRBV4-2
TGTGCCAGCAGCCAAACCCTTGGACTAGCGGGAGTTGAGCAGTTCTTC
CASSQTLGLAGVEQFF
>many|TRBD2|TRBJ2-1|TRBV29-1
TGCAGCGTTGAACCGGGACTAGCGTTGAATGAGCAGTTCTTC
CSVEPGLALNEQFF
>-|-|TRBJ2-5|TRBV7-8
TGTGCCAGCAGCTTAACCGAGACCCAGTACTTC
CASSLTETQYF
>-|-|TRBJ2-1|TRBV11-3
TGTGCCAGCAGCTTAGATGCTGTTTGGAGGAATGAGCAGTTCTTC
CASSLDAVWRNEQFF
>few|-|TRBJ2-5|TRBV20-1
TGCAGTGCTGGGACGGGAGAGACCCAGTACTTC
CSAGTGETQYF
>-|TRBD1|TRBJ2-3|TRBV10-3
TGTGCCATCAGTAAACAGGGGAACACAGATACGCAGTATTTT
CAISKQGNTDTQYF
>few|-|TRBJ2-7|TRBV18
TGTGCCAGCTCACCACAATCCTTCGAGCAGTACTTC
CASSPQSFEQYF
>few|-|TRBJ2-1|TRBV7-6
TGTGCCAGCAGCTTTCTCGAGAATGAGCAGTTCTTC
CASSFLENEQFF
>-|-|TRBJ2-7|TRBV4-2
TGTGCCAGCAGCCAGCTCCGGGACTCTGCCTACGAGCAGTACTTC
CASSQLRDSAYEQYF
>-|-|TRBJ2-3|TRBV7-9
TGTGCCAGCAGCTTAGTTAGCCAGCTGGGGACAGATACGCAGTATTTT
CASSLVSQLGTDTQYF
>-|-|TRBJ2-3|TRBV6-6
TGTGCCAGCCGAATGGGAGATACGCAGTATTTT
CASRMGDTQYF
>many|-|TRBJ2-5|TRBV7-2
TGTGCCAGCAGCTTAGCGCGGTACCAAGAGACCCAGTACTTC
CASSLARYQETQYF
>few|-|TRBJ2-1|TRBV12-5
TGTGCTAGTGGTTCACCCTACAATGAGCAGTTCTTC
CASGSPYNEQFF
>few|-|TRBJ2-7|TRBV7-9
TGTGCCAGCAGCTTAACCCCCAAACCTGGACGGTCTAACGAGCAGTACTTC
CASSLTPKPGRSNEQYF
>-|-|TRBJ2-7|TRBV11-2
TGTGCCAGCAGCTTAGCAGGCACGTACGAGCAGTACTTC
CASSLAGTYEQYF
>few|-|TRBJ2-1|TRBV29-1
TGCAGCGTTGGGACAGACCAATACAATGAGCAGTTCTTC
CSVGTDQYNEQFF
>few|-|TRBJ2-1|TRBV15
TGTGCCACCAGCGCGGGGTCCTACAATGAGCAGTTCTTC
CATSAGSYNEQFF
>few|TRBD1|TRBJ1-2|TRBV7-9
TGTGCCAGCAGCGGACAGGGGGTCTATGGCTACACCTTC
CASSGQGVYGYTF
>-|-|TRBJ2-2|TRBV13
TGTGCCAGCAGCTTAGGGGGTACGAACACCGGGGAGCTGTTTTTT
CASSLGGTNTGELFF
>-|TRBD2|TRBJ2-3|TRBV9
TGTGCCAGCAGCAAAGGACTAGCGGGGGGGCACGCAGATACGCAGTATTTT
CASSKGLAGGHADTQYF
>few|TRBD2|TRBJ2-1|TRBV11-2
TGTGCCAGCAGCAAAGGACTAGCGGGAGTTAATGAGCAGTTCTTC
CASSKGLAGVNEQFF
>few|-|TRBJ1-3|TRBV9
TGTGCCAGCAGCGTGACTGGGGGTGGAAACACCATATATTTT
CASSVTGGGNTIYF
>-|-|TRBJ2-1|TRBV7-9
TGTGCCAGCAGCCGGAACAGCGAGGCGTACAATGAGCAGTTCTTC
CASSRNSEAYNEQFF
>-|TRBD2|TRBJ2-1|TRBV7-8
TGTGCCAGCAGCCCTCAGGGCACTAGCGCGAAGAATGAGCAGTTCTTC
CASSPQGTSAKNEQFF